This TCR beta chain was recorded in a study of blood T cell repertoires in COVID-19. Study overall: Sites in the United States, Italy and Spain provided acute and convalescent COVID-19 samples. In each case, the material was cDNA or gDNA derived from T cells, B-cell-depleted T cells, or PBMCs.

During active infection, Seattle patients enrolled and were then monitored through disease. Under the authors' procedure: From reference gene primer amplification, estimates of nucleated cell counts were derived. Produced via immunoSEQ multiplex PCR; TCRdb's table is partial and in-frame only. The DNA gave D and trimming, while V, J and clone size come from that table. The sample carries fewer than 500,000 clones, roughly 89% recorded once. The CDR3 covers 13 residues. Trimming removed 6 bases at V and 4 bases at J, with 10 bases between. Per germline, CDR1 SNHLY and CDR2 FYNNEI. This rearrangement joins TRBV2 to TRBJ2-1; a possible D gene is TRBD1 (6 bases). The material sequenced was peripheral blood. This sequence originates from a man aged 18 to 35 with COVID-19, enrolled during active disease. The CDR3 sequence: CASRDSRYNEQFF. CDR3 bases: TGTGCCAGCAGGGACAGCCGATACAATGAGCAGTTCTTC.